What follows describes a single T cell receptor (beta chain). Its antigen remains undetermined. No clone much larger than this one lies a single base away; base qualities are absent. Trimming removed 0 bases from V and 2 bases from J, leaving 16 bases between the germline ends. As encoded in the germline V gene, CDR1 is SGDLS while CDR2 is YYNGEE. The CDR3 holds 17 amino acids from the cysteine to the phenylalanine. This entry keeps only the CDR3 DNA: 51 bases, framed from base 1. The library came from RT-PCR. Reads for this sample came from a NextSeq 550. TCRdb reanalyzed the raw reads on its own, using fastp at Q25 for trimming and MiXCR for clone calling, and kept in-frame beta chains. Rows are combined by CDR3 protein, so each entry shows the most common genes and DNA. The sample records hundreds of thousands of distinct CDR3 sequences, 16% of which are singletons. The ten top clones hold over 6% of the sample.

These data originate in a study of patients and donors after allogeneic stem cell transplantation (dated by TCRdb to the early 2020s). Recombination linked TRBV9 to TRBJ2-3; tentative D gene TRBD2, with 5 bases matching. Sequenced: blood, either unsorted or a sorted T cell fraction (not recorded which). This TCR was recovered from a human donor who was either an allogeneic HSCT recipient or a stem cell or donor lymphocyte infusion donor (not recorded which). It is not recorded whose cells these are; they may come from a transplant donor. CDR3 sequence: CASSVEVGETFTDTQYF. The sequenced DNA is TGTGCCAGCAGCGTAGAAGTGGGAGAAACCTTCACAGATACGCAGTATTTT.